The T cell receptor beta chain described here comes from a study of technical replicates of blood from a handful of donors. Trimming shortened V by 4 bases and J by 6 bases, and 19 bases separated the two germline ends. The CDR3 sequence is 16 residues long. The germline V gene has CDR1 LNHDA and CDR2 SQIVND (reference sequence). This clone is a singleton in its sample. Produced via immunoSEQ multiplex PCR; TCRdb's table is partial and in-frame only. The sample records 70,000 or so clones, about 90% being singletons. The receptor comes from a human donor in good health. Some clones in this sample may be carry-over from other donors' samples. Sequenced: PBMCs. The rearrangement links TRBV19 to TRBJ2-1; TRBD1 is a possible D gene (5 bases). CDR3 residues: CASSKTWGMLGNEQFF. The CDR3 DNA reads as TGTGCCAGTAGTAAAACCTGGGGCATGTTGGGCAATGAGCAGTTCTTC.